Each of the 29 T cell receptor beta chains below was sequenced from the same sample in a study of siplizumab effects on memory and regulatory T cells. Measured with immunoSEQ multiplex PCR; TCRdb has only the in-frame clones, and not every one. The table lists fewer than 65,000 clones, more than 85% of them singletons, with 17% in the top ten. Sequencing was carried out using CD8+ T cells sorted from blood. These receptor sequences come from a human donor in good health.

The CDR3 DNA follows: TGTGCCAGCAGTTACCTGGACCGAAGGGAGGGCTACACCTTC. This encodes CASSYLDRREGYTF. The chain uses TRBV6-5 and TRBJ1-2, with D hard to call. Germline values: CDR1 MNHEY, CDR2 SVGAGI. The CDR3 covers 14 residues. With 2 bases removed from V and 8 bases from J, the gap between germline ends came to 15 bases.

The V and J genes are TRBV10-3 and TRBJ2-1, with a weak D call TRBD2 (6 bases). Trimming removed 10 bases at V and 8 bases at J, with 12 bases between. The CDR3 extends over 11 amino acids. CDR1 is ENHRY, CDR2 SYGVKD, per germline. The CDR3 region has the DNA TGTGCCACCGGAGGGGATGATGAGCAGTTCTTC. Encoded protein: CATGGDDEQFF.

The rearrangement links TRBV7-3 to TRBJ2-2, with D maybe TRBD1 (7 bases). This CDR3 has 15 residues. Germline V CDR1 and CDR2: SGHTA, FQGTGA. Trimming pared 5 bases from V and 7 bases from J, leaving 17 bases between. The CDR3 coding sequence is TGTGCCAGCAGCAGCGGGCCAGGGGGAATCGGGGAGCTGTTTTTT. Its translation: CASSSGPGGIGELFF.

V gene TRBV11-2 combines with J gene TRBJ1-1, with D perhaps TRBD1 (5 bases). V gave up 0 bases and J gave up 5 bases, with 13 bases separating them. Per germline, CDR1 SGHAT and CDR2 FQNNGV. The CDR3 has 15 amino acids. The CDR3 loop reads CASSLETVGGTEAFF. In DNA, the CDR3 is TGTGCCAGCAGCTTAGAAACCGTCGGGGGGACTGAAGCTTTCTTT.

The chain combines TRBV5-5 with TRBJ1-5, with 8 bases identical to TRBD1. Germline CDR1 is SGHKS and CDR2 is YYEKEE (reference sequence). Trimming took 1 base from V and 4 from J; bases not matched to a gene: 4. This CDR3 is 15 amino acids long. The CDR3 loop reads CASSLLTGENQPQHF. The CDR3, as DNA: TGTGCCAGCAGCTTGTTGACAGGGGAGAATCAGCCCCAGCATTTT.

The chain employs TRBV5-1 and TRBJ1-1; a possible D gene is TRBD1 (5 bases). The germline V gene encodes CDR1 SGHRS and CDR2 YFSETQ. The V and J ends lost 6 bases and 7 bases respectively, with 16 bases between them. The CDR3 is 13 residues long. The CDR3 here is CASNPDSHDEAFF. The DNA of the CDR3 is TGCGCCAGCAATCCCGACAGTCATGATGAAGCTTTCTTT.

V and J are TRBV7-9 and TRBJ2-3, with TRBD2 matching 15 bases. With 5 bases clipped from V and 0 bases from J, the junction kept 9 bases outside the gene matches. Per germline, CDR1 SEHNR and CDR2 FQNEAQ (reference sequence). There are 19 residues in the CDR3. The CDR3 spells CASSHNLGLAGGSTDTQYF. In nucleotides, the CDR3 is TGTGCCAGCAGCCACAATCTCGGACTAGCGGGAGGGAGCACAGATACGCAGTATTTT.

V and J are TRBV28 and TRBJ2-1; 9 nucleotides match TRBD1. Germline CDR1 reads MDHEN; CDR2 reads SYDVKM. Trimming removed 3 bases from V and 4 bases from J; junction bases left unmatched: 4. CDR3 size: 15 residues. CDR3 loop: CASSFPGQGYNEQFF. For the CDR3, the DNA is TGTGCCAGCAGTTTTCCGGGACAGGGTTACAATGAGCAGTTCTTC.

The chain links TRBV7-9 to TRBJ2-1; no reliable D call. V gave up 5 bases and J gave up 0 bases, with 11 bases separating them. The CDR3 runs to 15 residues. Germline lookup yields CDR1 SEHNR and CDR2 FQNEAQ (reference sequence). CDR3 in amino acids: CASSPAGSSYNEQFF. CDR3 nucleotide sequence: TGTGCCAGCAGCCCCGCCGGAAGCTCCTACAATGAGCAGTTCTTC. Full variable domain (remainder filled in from reference TRBV7-9 and TRBJ2-1): DTGVSQNPRHKITKRGQNVTFRCDPISEHNRLYWYRQTLGQGPEFLTYFQNEAQLEKSRLLSDRFSAERPKGSFSTLEIQRTEQGDSAMYLCASSPAGSSYNEQFFGPGTRLTVL.

The chain uses TRBV14 and TRBJ2-1; 7 nucleotides agree with TRBD2. CDR3 length: 15 amino acids. The germline V gene encodes CDR1 SGHDN and CDR2 FVKESK. Trimming cost V 1 base and J 7 bases; bases outside gene matches: 7. CDR3 sequence: CASSQVGGPSNEQFF. The CDR3 coding sequence is TGTGCCAGCAGCCAAGTGGGAGGGCCATCTAATGAGCAGTTCTTC.

The sample holds one count of this clone. The J gene is TRBJ1-1, the V gene TRBV18; 8 positions agree with TRBD1. This CDR3 has 21 residues. The J segment lost 1 base and the V segment lost 3 bases, leaving 22 bases of the junction unmatched. The germline CDR1 and CDR2 sequences are KGHSH and LQKENI. The CDR3 spells CASSPSQGAPVATGKNTEAFF. In DNA form, the CDR3 reads TGTGCCAGCTCACCGTCGCAGGGGGCGCCTGTGGCGACCGGAAAGAACACTGAAGCTTTCTTT. Full variable domain (outside the CDR3, taken from reference TRBV18 and TRBJ1-1): NAGVMQNPRHLVRRRGQEARLRCSPMKGHSHVYWYRQLPEEGLKFMVYLQKENIIDESGMPKERFSAEFPKEGPSILRIQQVVRGDSAAYFCASSPSQGAPVATGKNTEAFFGQGTRLTVV.

The V gene is TRBV19, the J gene TRBJ1-5; D gene ambiguous. The V end lost 0 bases, the J end lost 7 bases, and 10 bases lay between the germline ends. Germline CDR1 LNHDA, CDR2 SQIVND (reference sequence). CDR3 length: 14 residues. CDR3 in amino acids: CASSIEGGGQPQHF. The CDR3 coding sequence is TGTGCCAGTAGTATAGAGGGAGGAGGCCAGCCCCAGCATTTT.

The J gene is TRBJ1-6, the V gene TRBV7-9, with D unresolved. V dropped 7 bases and J dropped 7 bases, with 11 bases sitting between them. The germline V gene encodes CDR1 SEHNR and CDR2 FQNEAQ (reference sequence). This CDR3 is 13 amino acids long. The CDR3 DNA is TGTGCCAGCAAGAGGGTAGGGAATTCACCCCTCCACTTT. Its translation: CASKRVGNSPLHF.

The chain has TRBV28 and TRBJ2-1; TRBD2 matches at 10 bases. V dropped 6 bases and J dropped 4; count of bases not matched to a gene: 6. The CDR3 loop spans 15 amino acids. Germline V lookup: CDR1 MDHEN, CDR2 SYDVKM. CDR3: CASSPGTSVYNEQFF. In DNA, the CDR3 is TGTGCCAGCAGCCCCGGGACTAGCGTATACAATGAGCAGTTCTTC.

J is TRBJ2-1 and V is TRBV6-6; weak D call: TRBD1 (5 bases). The CDR3 runs 16 residues. V gave up 0 bases and J gave up 5 bases, with 14 bases separating them. Germline CDR1 and CDR2: MNHNY and SVGAGI (reference sequence). The CDR3 bases are TGTGCCAGCAGTTACTCCCTCAGGGTTCCAGACAATGAGCAGTTCTTC. Translating it yields CASSYSLRVPDNEQFF.

The gene calls are TRBV12-1 and TRBJ2-2; TRBD2, as called in the table, went unchecked against the DNA. TRBV12-1 is tagged as a pseudogene. This CDR3 has 16 amino acids. CDR3 amino acids: CASSFVGRGPAGELFF. The DNA of the CDR3 is TGTGCCAGCAGCTTTGTCGGGAGGGGACCCGCAGGGGAGCTGTTTTTT.

The CDR3 DNA reads TGTGCCAGCAGCCCGACCGGGACAGACGCCGTCAATTACGAGCAGTACTTC. Translated, it gives CASSPTGTDAVNYEQYF. The chain has TRBV28 and TRBJ2-7; 7 nucleotides align to TRBD1. CDR1 MDHEN and CDR2 SYDVKM come from the germline V gene. The V and J ends lost 6 bases and 4 bases, in that order; junction bases with no gene match: 18. The CDR3 loop spans 17 amino acids.

The CDR3 protein is CASSQEQGKQYF. The CDR3 DNA reads TGCGCCAGCAGCCAAGAACAGGGGAAGCAGTACTTC. This rearrangement joins TRBV4-1 to TRBJ2-7, with 7 nucleotides matching TRBD1. Losses at the gene ends were 0 bases for V and 8 bases for J; bases not matched to a gene: 1. From germline, CDR1 is MGHRA and CDR2 YSYEKL. The length of the CDR3 is 12 residues.

This chain connects TRBV5-4 to TRBJ1-2; TRBD1 agrees at 10 bases. The V segment lost 5 bases and the J segment 1 base; nucleotides outside the gene matches: 8. Per the germline V gene, CDR1 is SGHNT and CDR2 is YYREEE (reference sequence). CDR3 length equals 16 residues. The CDR3 protein is CASSFWGTGDNYGYTF. As DNA, the CDR3 is TGTGCCAGCAGTTTTTGGGGGACAGGGGATAACTATGGCTACACCTTC.

The rearrangement joins TRBV11-2 to TRBJ2-7, with D hard to call. Germline CDR1 reads SGHAT; CDR2 reads FQNNGV. The CDR3 consists of 11 residues. Trimming removed 5 bases from V and 6 bases from J, with 8 bases in between. The CDR3 nucleotides read TGTGCCAGCAGCCCCTATGGCGAGCAGTACTTC. Protein: CASSPYGEQYF.

This clone came up once. The chain couples TRBV9 to TRBJ2-1, with 7 bases matching TRBD2. V trimming: 0 bases; J trimming: 6 bases; junction bases outside the gene matches: 3. Per germline, CDR1 SGDLS and CDR2 YYNGEE. This CDR3 spans 14 amino acids. CDR3 nucleotides: TGTGCCAGCAGCGTAGCATGGGAGGGCAATGAGCAGTTCTTC. Its translation is CASSVAWEGNEQFF.

The V and J genes are TRBV7-9 and TRBJ2-5; D may correspond to TRBD1 or TRBD2 (6 bases each). V lost 7 bases and J 2 bases, leaving 14 bases between the germline ends. The CDR3 totals 14 residues. Germline CDR1 and CDR2: SEHNR and FQNEAQ (reference sequence). Written as DNA, the CDR3 is TGTGCCAGCACCGACCCGGGGGCGCAAGAGACCCAGTACTTC. Its protein product is CASTDPGAQETQYF.

The chain has TRBV30 and TRBJ2-7; D gene ambiguous. This CDR3 region has 18 residues. Trimming pared 2 bases from V and 5 bases from J, leaving 28 bases between. Germline V gene lookup returns CDR1 GTSNPN and CDR2 SVGIG (reference sequence). CDR3 region: CAWSPELMTRSRSNEQYF. The CDR3 DNA is TGTGCCTGGAGTCCGGAGTTGATGACGCGGAGTCGGTCTAACGAGCAGTACTTC.

This sequence joins TRBV5-8 and TRBJ1-5; D is perhaps TRBD1 (5 bases). This CDR3 region has 15 residues. Germline loops: CDR1 SGHTS, CDR2 YDEGEE. V dropped 0 bases and J dropped 0 bases, with 7 bases sitting between them. The CDR3 sequence: CASSLGGYSNQPQHF. The CDR3 DNA reads TGTGCCAGCAGCTTGGGGGGGTATAGCAATCAGCCCCAGCATTTT.

This chain joins TRBV27 and TRBJ1-5; unclear D gene. V dropped 4 bases and J dropped 0 bases, with 4 bases sitting between them. Germline CDR1 MNHEY, CDR2 SMNVEV (reference sequence). The CDR3 contains 13 residues. CDR3 DNA: TGTGCCAGCAGTTATACTAGCAATCAGCCCCAGCATTTT. It specifies CASSYTSNQPQHF.

The chain links TRBV5-6 to TRBJ2-7; weak D call: TRBD1 (5 bases). Germline loops: CDR1 SGHDT, CDR2 YYEEEE. The CDR3 is 11 residues long. For the CDR3, the DNA is TGTGCCAGCAGTATGGTGGACAAAGCTACAGTC. It encodes CASSMVDKATV.

This rearrangement joins TRBV19 to TRBJ2-7; 8 nucleotides match TRBD2. Germline V lookup: CDR1 LNHDA, CDR2 SQIVND (reference sequence). The CDR3 contains 14 residues. The trim removed 5 bases at V and 0 bases at J, leaving 3 bases unmatched. CDR3 in amino acids: CASSLAGPSYEQYF. DNA of the CDR3: TGTGCCAGTAGTCTAGCGGGTCCCTCCTACGAGCAGTACTTC.

This chain connects TRBV19 to TRBJ1-1, with 9 bases aligning to TRBD1. The germline V gene has CDR1 LNHDA and CDR2 SQIVND (reference sequence). The J segment lost 5 bases and the V segment lost 8 bases, leaving 0 bases of the junction unmatched. The CDR3 sequence is 11 residues long. CDR3 region: CASGTGTEAFF. The CDR3 DNA reads TGTGCCAGTGGGACAGGGACTGAAGCTTTCTTT.

This chain links TRBV28 with TRBJ1-2; D unresolved. CDR3 length equals 12 residues. Germline V lookup: CDR1 MDHEN, CDR2 SYDVKM. The V gene lost 2 bases and the J gene lost 6 bases, with 7 bases spanning the gap. The DNA of the CDR3 is TGTGCCAGCAGTTTAGGTCTAGATGGCTACACCTTC. Protein sequence: CASSLGLDGYTF.